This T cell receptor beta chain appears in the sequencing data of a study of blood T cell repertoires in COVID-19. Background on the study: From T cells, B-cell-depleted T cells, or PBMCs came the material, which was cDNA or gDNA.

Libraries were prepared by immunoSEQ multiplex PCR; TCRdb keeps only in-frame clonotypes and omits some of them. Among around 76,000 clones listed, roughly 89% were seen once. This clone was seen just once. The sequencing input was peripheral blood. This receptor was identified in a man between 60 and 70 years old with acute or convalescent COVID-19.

DNA for the CDR3: TGTGCCACCAGATTAGGTACAGACCCTGGCTACACCTTC. Protein sequence: CATRLGTDPGYTF. The V gene is TRBV10-3, the J gene TRBJ1-2; D remains unclear. V lost 10 bases and J lost 7, with 19 bases in between. The CDR3 has 13 amino acids. The germline CDR1 and CDR2 sequences are ENHRY and SYGVKD.